Following are 30 T cell receptor beta chains from one sample sequenced in a study of blood T cell repertoires in COVID-19. Libraries were prepared by immunoSEQ multiplex PCR; TCRdb keeps only in-frame clonotypes and omits some of them. The repertoire has some 170,000 clones, over 75% of them found once; the top ten carry about 5.6%. The sequencing sample was made of PBMCs or T cells enriched from blood (not recorded which). The origin of the receptors is a man aged 40-49 years who had recovered from COVID-19.

The V call is TRBV2, the J call TRBJ1-1; 7 nucleotides align to TRBD1. This CDR3 is built from 13 residues. Germline CDR1 is SNHLY and CDR2 is FYNNEI. The junction had 5 bases not matched to a gene; V was cut back by 4 bases and J by 6 bases. The CDR3 spells CASSAYGTAEAFF. CDR3 sequence (DNA): TGTGCCAGCAGTGCCTATGGGACAGCTGAAGCTTTCTTT.

J is TRBJ1-3 and V is TRBV9; perhaps TRBD1 as D (6 bases). In germline, CDR1 is SGDLS, CDR2 YYNGEE. V shed 0 bases and J shed 8 bases, with 18 bases lying between them. The CDR3 has 16 residues. CDR3 amino acids: CASSVGVTGGRDTIYF. CDR3 in DNA: TGTGCCAGCAGCGTAGGAGTGACAGGTGGTCGAGACACCATATATTTT.

CDR3 nucleotides: TGTGCCAGCAGCGCGACTAGCGCCTACACCGGGGAGCTGTTTTTT. This encodes CASSATSAYTGELFF. The chain is built from TRBV9 and TRBJ2-2, with 8 bases matching TRBD2. Looked up from germline, CDR1 is SGDLS and CDR2 is YYNGEE. The J segment lost 3 bases and the V segment lost 3 bases, leaving 4 bases of the junction unmatched. The CDR3 contains 15 residues.

The V and J genes are TRBV5-1 and TRBJ2-2; D is undetermined. Trimming cost V 0 bases and J 1 base, with 4 bases left between them. Germline values: CDR1 SGHRS, CDR2 YFSETQ. This CDR3 region has 14 residues. CDR3 protein: CASSLGRNTGELFF. The CDR3 DNA is TGCGCCAGCAGCTTGGGCAGGAACACCGGGGAGCTGTTTTTT.

The V and J genes are TRBV3-1 (or the pseudogene TRBV3-2) and TRBJ2-3; possible D gene TRBD2, 5 bases. Germline CDR1 is LGHDT and CDR2 is YNNKEL (reference sequence). The CDR3 has 13 residues. The V and J ends lost 4 bases and 9 bases respectively, with 14 bases between them. CDR3 bases: TGTGCCAGCAGCCCAGTCCTAAGAGGGACGCAGTATTTT. This translates into CASSPVLRGTQYF.

This clone showed up just once. This chain uses TRBV5-1 with TRBJ2-3; possibly TRBD1 for D (5 bases). Trimming shortened V by 0 bases and J by 2 bases, and 16 bases separated the two germline ends. CDR1 and CDR2 from the germline V gene are SGHRS and YFSETQ. The CDR3 is 17 amino acids. CDR3 residues: CASSLGFGDSLTDTQYF. CDR3 in DNA: TGCGCCAGCAGCTTGGGGTTTGGTGACAGCCTCACAGATACGCAGTATTTT. The whole variable domain, remainder taken from reference TRBV5-1 and TRBJ2-3, is KAGVTQTPRYLIKTRGQQVTLSCSPISGHRSVSWYQQTPGQGLQFLFEYFSETQRNKGNFPGRFSGRQFSNSRSEMNVSTLELGDSALYLCASSLGFGDSLTDTQYFGPGTRLTVL.

This sequence joins TRBV5-1 and TRBJ1-6; D call uncertain. This CDR3 is built from 13 residues. V lost 0 bases and J lost 8, with 6 bases in between. Germline V CDR1 and CDR2: SGHRS, YFSETQ. The CDR3 DNA reads as TGCGCCAGCAGCTTGGAGCTGGATTCACCCCTCCACTTT. It yields the protein CASSLELDSPLHF.

J is TRBJ2-7 and V is TRBV5-1; perhaps TRBD1 as D (6 bases). This CDR3 region has 16 residues. V lost 0 bases and J 0 bases, leaving 13 bases between the germline ends. Germline loops: CDR1 SGHRS, CDR2 YFSETQ. For the CDR3, the DNA is TGCGCCAGCAGCTTGGATACTGGGACAATCTCCTACGAGCAGTACTTC. Translation: CASSLDTGTISYEQYF.

This CDR3 reads CASSLAGTSGATDTQYF. The CDR3 bases are TGTGCCAGCAGCTTGGCGGGGACTAGCGGGGCGACAGATACGCAGTATTTT. The rearrangement joins TRBV5-4 to TRBJ2-3, with 13 bases that match TRBD2. CDR3 length equals 17 residues. J gave up 3 bases and V 0 bases, and 4 bases lay outside the gene matches. Germline CDR1 and CDR2: SGHNT and YYREEE (reference sequence).

This chain uses TRBV24-1 with TRBJ2-1, with D possibly being TRBD1 (6 bases). V lost 7 bases, J lost 5 bases, and 11 bases lay in between. CDR3 length equals 13 residues. Germline CDR1 KGHDR, CDR2 SFDVKD. CDR3 coding DNA: TGTGCCACCAGGGGGGCGGTCGACAATGAGCAGTTCTTC. It specifies CATRGAVDNEQFF.

The J gene is TRBJ1-6, the V gene TRBV5-1; D gene unclear. Germline CDR1 reads SGHRS; CDR2 reads YFSETQ. V dropped 1 base and J dropped 7 bases, with 12 bases sitting between them. The length of the CDR3 is 15 residues. As DNA, the CDR3 is TGCGCCAGCAGCTTGTATCTTGGAGAAAATTCACCCCTCCACTTT. This gives the protein CASSLYLGENSPLHF. Full variable domain (missing parts from reference TRBV5-1 and TRBJ1-6): KAGVTQTPRYLIKTRGQQVTLSCSPISGHRSVSWYQQTPGQGLQFLFEYFSETQRNKGNFPGRFSGRQFSNSRSEMNVSTLELGDSALYLCASSLYLGENSPLHFGNGTRLTVT.

CDR3: CASGQGLSPLHF. CDR3 DNA: TGTGCCAGCGGTCAGGGGCTTTCACCCCTCCACTTT. The chain is built from TRBV2 and TRBJ1-6, with D possibly being TRBD1 (6 bases). The CDR3 totals 12 residues. CDR1 and CDR2 (germline): SNHLY, FYNNEI. V was trimmed by 8 bases and J by 9 bases, leaving 11 bases between them.

This chain joins TRBV18 and TRBJ1-1; 11 bases align to TRBD1. The ends lost 6 bases at V and 4 bases at J; junction bases unmatched: 7. The CDR3 is 15 amino acids. Germline loops: CDR1 KGHSH, CDR2 LQKENI. The CDR3 bases are TGTGCCAGCTCGCCGCGGGACAGGGGGACCACTGAAGCTTTCTTT. This sequence encodes CASSPRDRGTTEAFF.

V and J are TRBV14 and TRBJ1-2; D unclear. Per germline, CDR1 SGHDN and CDR2 FVKESK. Trimming shortened V by 1 base and J by 4 bases, and 16 bases separated the two germline ends. The CDR3 spans 16 residues. In DNA form, the CDR3 reads TGTGCCAGCAGCCAAGTCTATCAGGCCTCGTCCTATGGCTACACCTTC. Residues: CASSQVYQASSYGYTF.

The chain carries TRBV5-1 and TRBJ1-3; possibly TRBD1 for D (6 bases). The CDR3 runs 18 residues. Germline loops: CDR1 SGHRS, CDR2 YFSETQ. The germline V and J ends were trimmed by 4 bases and 4 bases, with 24 bases remaining between them. The CDR3 DNA is TGCGCCAGCAGCCCTTCGGGCGTCGGCAGGGGACCAGGAAACACCATATATTTT. The encoded protein is CASSPSGVGRGPGNTIYF.

The gene calls are TRBV6-5 and TRBJ1-1; 9 bases map to TRBD1. V shed 2 bases and J 4 bases; nucleotides not matched to a gene: 2. The CDR3 spans 14 residues. Germline V lookup: CDR1 MNHEY, CDR2 SVGAGI. The CDR3 here is CASSYGTGTTEAFF. The CDR3 bases are TGTGCCAGCAGTTACGGGACAGGGACCACTGAAGCTTTCTTT.

The V gene is TRBV6-4, the J gene TRBJ1-6; D call uncertain. CDR1 and CDR2 (germline): MRHNA, SNTAGT. The CDR3 runs 17 residues. Trimming stripped 6 bases from V and 3 bases from J, with 18 bases between. CDR3 residues: CASRTPFTTGYNSPLHF. Here the CDR3 DNA reads TGTGCCAGCAGGACCCCTTTCACGACGGGCTATAATTCACCCCTCCACTTT.

This chain joins TRBV5-1 and TRBJ2-5; TRBD2 aligns across 8 bases. The germline V gene has CDR1 SGHRS and CDR2 YFSETQ. The CDR3 covers 16 residues. J gave up 1 base and V 0 bases, and 5 bases lay outside the gene matches. The CDR3 is CASSLEPAGAQETQYF. The CDR3, as DNA: TGCGCCAGCAGCTTGGAACCAGCGGGGGCCCAAGAGACCCAGTACTTC.

The chain carries TRBV18 and TRBJ1-5; D is ambiguous. This CDR3 comprises 15 residues. Trimming removed 3 bases at V and 0 bases at J, with 9 bases between. Germline loops: CDR1 KGHSH, CDR2 LQKENI. The chain's CDR3 is CASSPGGDSNQPQHF. The CDR3 nucleotides read TGTGCCAGCTCACCGGGCGGGGATAGCAATCAGCCCCAGCATTTT.

The chain combines TRBV13 with TRBJ2-3; the match to TRBD2 covers 10 bases. Germline CDR1 is PRHDT and CDR2 is FYEKMQ (reference sequence). V shed 5 bases and J 4 bases; nucleotides not matched to a gene: 6. The CDR3 has 15 residues. The CDR3 here is CASSPTSGDPDTQYF. The CDR3 nucleotides read TGTGCCAGCAGCCCAACTAGCGGGGACCCAGATACGCAGTATTTT. Using reference TRBV13 and TRBJ2-3 for the parts outside the CDR3, the full variable domain is AAGVIQSPRHLIKEKRETATLKCYPIPRHDTVYWYQQGPGQDPQFLISFYEKMQSDKGSIPDRFSAQQFSDYHSELNMSSLELGDSALYFCASSPTSGDPDTQYFGPGTRLTVL.

The J gene is TRBJ1-1, the V gene TRBV29-1; TRBD1 aligns across 7 bases. The germline gives CDR1 SQVTM, CDR2 ANQGSEA. The CDR3 extends over 13 amino acids. The junction had 3 bases not matched to a gene; V was cut back by 4 bases and J by 1 base. This chain's CDR3 is CSVVTGPNTEAFF. The DNA of the CDR3 is TGCAGCGTTGTGACAGGGCCGAACACTGAAGCTTTCTTT.

This sequence joins TRBV6-5 and TRBJ2-7; D gene unclear. Germline CDR1 reads MNHEY; CDR2 reads SVGAGI. Trimming pared 6 bases from V and 2 bases from J, leaving 11 bases between. This CDR3 comprises 13 residues. The DNA of the CDR3 is TGTGCCAGCAGCGAGCACCATACCTACGAGCAGTACTTC. It specifies CASSEHHTYEQYF.

The V gene is TRBV7-9, the J gene TRBJ1-2; TRBD1 is a possible D gene (6 bases). From germline, CDR1 is SEHNR and CDR2 FQNEAQ (reference sequence). Trimming pared 4 bases from V and 5 bases from J, leaving 14 bases between. CDR3 length equals 14 residues. CDR3: CASSWTVMSYGYTF. In DNA, the CDR3 is TGTGCCAGCAGCTGGACAGTCATGAGTTATGGCTACACCTTC.

This clone was counted once. The gene calls are TRBV30 and TRBJ1-4; D is unclear. CDR1 and CDR2 from the germline V gene are GTSNPN and SVGIG (reference sequence). Trimming stripped 1 base from V and 0 bases from J, with 9 bases between. This CDR3 contains 15 residues. In DNA form, the CDR3 reads TGTGCCTGGAGTGGCGGAGGTGCAACTAATGAAAAACTGTTTTTT. Translated, it gives CAWSGGGATNEKLFF.

The J gene is TRBJ2-7, the V gene TRBV29-1; 9 bases are a match to TRBD1. Germline V gene lookup returns CDR1 SQVTM and CDR2 ANQGSEA. The CDR3 has 13 residues. V was pared by 4 bases and J by 3 bases, with 4 bases of the junction left unmatched. Here the CDR3 DNA reads TGCAGCGTTGGGGACAGGGAAAACTACGAGCAGTACTTC. It is translated as CSVGDRENYEQYF.

The V and J genes are TRBV5-6 and TRBJ2-1, with D possibly being TRBD2 (7 bases). The germline gives CDR1 SGHDT, CDR2 YYEEEE. V lost 2 bases and J 3 bases, leaving 18 bases between the germline ends. The CDR3 extends over 17 amino acids. The CDR3 nucleotides are TGTGCCAGCAGCTTCGGAGTAAGGGGGGGTAACTACAATGAGCAGTTCTTC. Its protein product is CASSFGVRGGNYNEQFF.

The J gene is TRBJ2-3, the V gene TRBV5-4; TRBD2 agrees at 10 bases. Germline values: CDR1 SGHNT, CDR2 YYREEE (reference sequence). J gave up 2 bases and V 4 bases, and 13 bases lay outside the gene matches. This CDR3 is built from 18 residues. CDR3 DNA: TGTGCCAGCAGCAGGACCCCCGCTAGCGGGGGATTCACAGATACGCAGTATTTT. Its protein is CASSRTPASGGFTDTQYF.

The chain recombines TRBV7-3 with TRBJ2-6; possibly TRBD1 for D (6 bases). The CDR3 is 15 amino acids. From germline, CDR1 is SGHTA and CDR2 FQGTGA. The V and J ends lost 4 bases and 2 bases respectively, with 9 bases between them. The CDR3 sequence is CASSSGGAGANVLTF. CDR3 sequence (DNA): TGTGCCAGCAGCTCTGGGGGCGCTGGGGCCAACGTCCTGACTTTC. The entire variable domain, with the rest obtained from reference TRBV7-3 and TRBJ2-6, is as follows: GAGVSQTPSNKVTEKGKYVELRCDPISGHTALYWYRQSLGQGPEFLIYFQGTGAADDSGLPNDRFFAVRPEGSVSTLKIQRTERGDSAVYLCASSSGGAGANVLTFGAGSRLTVL.

V and J are TRBV19 and TRBJ2-3; TRBD2 agrees at 14 bases. The V gene's germline CDR1 is LNHDA and CDR2 SQIVND (reference sequence). CDR3 length equals 16 residues. The junction had 5 bases not matched to a gene; V was cut back by 3 bases and J by 6 bases. In nucleotides, the CDR3 is TGTGCCAGTAGTATTGGGACTAGCGGGGGACGGGATACGCAGTATTTT. Encoded protein: CASSIGTSGGRDTQYF. The whole variable domain, remainder taken from reference TRBV19 and TRBJ2-3, is DGGITQSPKYLFRKEGQNVTLSCEQNLNHDAMYWYRQDPGQGLRLIYYSQIVNDFQKGDIAEGYSVSREKKESFPLTVTSAQKNPTAFYLCASSIGTSGGRDTQYFGPGTRLTVL.

The chain employs TRBV18 and TRBJ2-7; 10 nucleotides match TRBD2. The germline V gene encodes CDR1 KGHSH and CDR2 LQKENI. Losses at the gene ends were 2 bases for V and 2 bases for J; bases not matched to a gene: 3. The CDR3 has 15 residues. CDR3 sequence reads: CASSPTSGGAYEQYF. The DNA of the CDR3 is TGTGCCAGCTCACCAACGAGCGGGGGGGCCTACGAGCAGTACTTC.